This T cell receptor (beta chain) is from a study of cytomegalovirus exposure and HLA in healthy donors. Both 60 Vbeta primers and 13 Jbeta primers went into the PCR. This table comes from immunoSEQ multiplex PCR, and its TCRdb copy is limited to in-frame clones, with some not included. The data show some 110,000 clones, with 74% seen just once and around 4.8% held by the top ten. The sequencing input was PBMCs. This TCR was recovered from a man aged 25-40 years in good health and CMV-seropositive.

CDR3 sequence (DNA): TGTGCCAGCAGTGTTCATGGTACTAGCACAGATACGCAGTATTTT. Residues: CASSVHGTSTDTQYF. The V gene is TRBV6-1, the J gene TRBJ2-3; D is undetermined. Germline V gene lookup returns CDR1 MNHNS and CDR2 SASEGT. The germline V and J ends were trimmed by 4 bases and 0 bases, with 11 bases remaining between them. This CDR3 has 15 residues.